Below are 13 T cell receptor beta chains sequenced from a single sample in a study of blood T cell repertoires in COVID-19. TCRdb keeps only in-frame clones here, not all; method: immunoSEQ multiplex PCR. The table records 150,000 to 200,000 clones, 80% to 85% of them present only once. Material for sequencing was peripheral blood. These receptors came from a woman aged 70-85 years with COVID-19, enrolled during active disease.

Only a few counts were recorded for this clone. V and J are TRBV4-1 and TRBJ2-2, with 9 positions matching TRBD1. With V trimmed by 4 bases and J by 2 bases, 5 bases remained unmatched. Germline CDR1 is MGHRA and CDR2 is YSYEKL. The CDR3 runs 16 residues. For the CDR3, the DNA is TGCGCCAGCAGCCCTTTTACAGGGGGCAACACCGGGGAGCTGTTTTTT. This sequence encodes CASSPFTGGNTGELFF.

The J gene is TRBJ1-4, the V gene TRBV15; TRBD1 is a possible D gene (6 bases). CDR1 and CDR2 (germline): LNHNV, YYDKDF (reference sequence). V was trimmed by 10 bases and J by 7 bases, leaving 16 bases between them. The CDR3 runs to 13 residues. The CDR3 region has the DNA TGTGCCATCCGTCAGGGGATGCGTGAAAAACTGTTTTTT. Its translation: CAIRQGMREKLFF. The full variable domain, rest sourced from reference TRBV15 and TRBJ1-4, is DAMVIQNPRYQVTQFGKPVTLSCSQTLNHNVMYWYQQKSSQAPKLLFHYYDKDFNNEADTPDNFQSRRPNTSFCFLDIRSPGLGDTAMYLCAIRQGMREKLFFGSGTQLSVL.

CDR3 sequence reads: CASSRLLAGGYNEQFF. DNA for the CDR3: TGTGCCAGCAGCCGATTACTAGCGGGAGGCTACAATGAGCAGTTCTTC. The chain combines TRBV7-8 with TRBJ2-1; 12 nucleotides align to TRBD2. The CDR3 length is 16 residues. CDR1 SGHVS and CDR2 FQNEAQ come from the germline V gene. Trimming took 5 bases from V and 3 from J; bases not matched to a gene: 5.

V and J are TRBV6-6 and TRBJ1-1, with D unclear. Germline V lookup: CDR1 MNHNY, CDR2 SVGAGI (reference sequence). Trimming took off 5 bases at V and 1 base at J, with 14 bases between the two ends. CDR3 length: 15 residues. The CDR3 here is CASSLAGFPNTEAFF. DNA for the CDR3: TGTGCCAGCAGTCTTGCAGGTTTCCCGAACACTGAAGCTTTCTTT.

This clone was observed a few times. The chain recombines TRBV10-2 with TRBJ1-1, with a possible D match to TRBD1 (5 bases). Trimming pared 11 bases from V and 1 base from J, leaving 11 bases between. In germline, CDR1 is WSHSY, CDR2 SAAADI. The CDR3 is 12 residues long. CDR3 nucleotide sequence: TGCGCCTCCGGGCAGGGGAACACTGAAGCTTTCTTT. It is translated as CASGQGNTEAFF.

V and J are TRBV28 and TRBJ1-1; a weak D match, TRBD1 (6 bases). The V gene's germline CDR1 is MDHEN and CDR2 SYDVKM. V was clipped by 6 bases and J by 6 bases, with 23 bases between them. The CDR3 loop spans 16 amino acids. The CDR3 region has the DNA TGTGCCAGCAGCCAAAATAGGTGGGGGGGCGGTCCTGAAGCTTTCTTT. Translated, it gives CASSQNRWGGGPEAFF.

The V and J genes are TRBV27 and TRBJ2-2; 9 positions agree with TRBD1. CDR1 and CDR2 from the germline V gene are MNHEY and SMNVEV (reference sequence). This CDR3 spans 17 amino acids. Losses at the gene ends were 1 base for V and 2 bases for J; bases not matched to a gene: 5. The CDR3 is CASSLLNRGPNTGELFF. The CDR3 DNA follows: TGTGCCAGCAGTTTATTAAACAGGGGGCCTAACACCGGGGAGCTGTTTTTT.

V and J are TRBV6-5 and TRBJ2-7, with D possibly being TRBD2 (6 bases). V was shortened by 5 bases and J by 2 bases, with 13 bases between the two germline ends. Per the germline V gene, CDR1 is MNHEY and CDR2 is SVGAGI. The CDR3 runs to 14 residues. This CDR3 is CASSPGAGTYEQYV. Here the CDR3 DNA reads TGTGCCAGCAGTCCCGGGGCGGGGACCTACGAGCAGTACGTC.

The chain combines TRBV19 with TRBJ1-2, with D possibly TRBD1 on 6 matching bases. This CDR3 is 16 amino acids long. V shed 7 bases and J shed 2 bases, with 20 bases lying between them. Per the germline V gene, CDR1 is LNHDA and CDR2 is SQIVND (reference sequence). In nucleotides, the CDR3 is TGTGCCAGTATTCTGGACAGCCAAACTGCAAACTATGGCTACACCTTC. As protein: CASILDSQTANYGYTF.

The chain uses TRBV6-5 and TRBJ2-7, with 8 bases identical to TRBD1. CDR3 length: 15 amino acids. CDR1 is MNHEY, CDR2 SVGAGI, per germline. The ends lost 6 bases at V and 1 base at J; junction bases unmatched: 8. CDR3 coding DNA: TGTGCCAGCAGCCGCCGGGACAGGTTTTCCTACGAGCAGTACTTC. This codes for CASSRRDRFSYEQYF.

This clone was picked up one time. The chain uses TRBV28 and TRBJ1-2; possible D gene TRBD1, 5 bases. V shed 2 bases and J shed 7 bases, with 17 bases lying between them. CDR1 is MDHEN, CDR2 SYDVKM, per germline. The CDR3 contains 15 residues. The CDR3 is CASSLVGAGRIGYTF. CDR3 coding DNA: TGTGCCAGCAGTTTAGTTGGTGCAGGGAGGATTGGCTACACCTTC.

The chain joins TRBV14 to TRBJ2-1; D unclear. Trimming left V 1 base short and J 0 bases short, with 10 bases between. The CDR3 is made up of 16 amino acids. Germline V gives CDR1 SGHDN, CDR2 FVKESK. CDR3 coding DNA: TGTGCCAGCAGCCAAGTTAGACTTGGCTCCTACAATGAGCAGTTCTTC. It codes for CASSQVRLGSYNEQFF.

The table lists this clone with a count of one. The chain has TRBV7-2 and TRBJ1-1; 7 bases line up with TRBD1. CDR1 is SGHTA, CDR2 FQGNSA, per germline. The CDR3 covers 13 residues. V dropped 2 bases and J dropped 6; count of bases not matched to a gene: 3. The CDR3 loop is CASSLIGGAEAFF. The CDR3 bases are TGTGCCAGCAGCTTAATAGGGGGCGCTGAAGCTTTCTTT.